This TCR beta chain was sequenced during a study of shared clonotypes between healthy human individuals. This clone was picked up many times. The antigen is not known. The method was immunoSEQ multiplex PCR; TCRdb's version includes in-frame clones alone and lacks a portion of them. Among 740,000 or so clones listed, about 80% were seen once. Study-wide findings and caveats: Four donors had around 5% of their naive CD4 clonotypes in common.

The ends were cut back, 8 bases at V and 3 bases at J, with 14 bases in the middle. The CDR3 is made up of 13 amino acids. Germline lookup yields CDR1 SGHRS and CDR2 YFSETQ. The specimen was memory CD4+ T cells sorted from blood. Stated subset: CD45RA-negative fraction. The TCR was taken from a woman aged 25 to 39 in good health. The V gene is TRBV5-1, the J gene TRBJ2-5, with D perhaps matching TRBD2 (6 bases). CDR3 in amino acids: CARKGPGEETQYF. CDR3 DNA: TGCGCCAGGAAGGGGCCGGGAGAAGAGACCCAGTACTTC.